The subject of this entry is one T cell receptor (beta chain). Its antigen is undetermined. The sample is drawn from a study of shared clonotypes between healthy human individuals. Across the whole study: Researchers assigned three CD4 naive, three CD4 memory, two CD8 naive and one CD8 memory plate to each donor.

General study findings and limits: Few donors restricted represented genetic and exposure-history diversity.

The CDR3 is 14 amino acids. Germline values: CDR1 LNHDA, CDR2 SQIVND (reference sequence). The ends were cut back, 7 bases at V and 1 base at J, with 10 bases in the middle. Clones were sequenced by immunoSEQ multiplex PCR, and TCRdb holds only the in-frame ones, with some missing. The sample yields about 680,000 clones, roughly 94% seen once. Naive CD8 cells lacked CD45RO and underwent positive selection for CCR7, leaving out terminally differentiated effector memory CD45RA+ cells. The TCR originated in a man aged 30-40 years in good health. This sequence joins TRBV19 and TRBJ2-2; maybe TRBD2 (6 bases). Sequencing was done on a sample of naive CD8+ T cells sorted from blood. CDR3 loop: CASTASENTGELFF. The CDR3 DNA follows: TGTGCCAGTACGGCTAGCGAGAACACCGGGGAGCTGTTTTTT.